This TCR beta chain was sequenced in a study of STAT5B mutations in CD4+ large granular lymphocyte leukemia. Study details: The CDR3 'QG' motif was associated with a particular HLA allele among healthy donors. Points from the study as a whole: Without putative leukemic clones, patient CD4-sorted repertoires remained more clonal than healthy CD4+ repertoires.

This was a survey-level run. The method was immunoSEQ multiplex PCR; TCRdb's version includes in-frame clones alone and lacks a portion of them. The data hold over 30,000 clones, with less than 85% observed a single time. About this clone itself: Its antigen is undetermined.

Sequenced sample: CD4+ T cells from blood buffy coats. The receptor comes from a human donor in good health.

Here the CDR3 reads CATSRQRAYNEQFF. The CDR3 bases are TGTGCCACCAGCAGACAGCGTGCCTACAATGAGCAGTTCTTC. The chain is built from TRBV15 and TRBJ2-1; D is uncertain. This CDR3 is built from 14 residues. Deletions cut 2 bases from V and 2 bases from J, with 7 bases between. The germline V gene encodes CDR1 LNHNV and CDR2 YYDKDF (reference sequence).